A single sample gave rise to the 3 T cell receptor beta chains below, sequenced in a study of cytomegalovirus exposure and HLA in healthy donors. This PCR relied on a set of 60 Vbeta primers and 13 Jbeta primers. TCRdb's copy holds only in-frame clones and misses some; the assay was immunoSEQ multiplex PCR. The clone table shows 65,000 to 95,000 clones, with the ten largest holding roughly 1.5%. The specimen sequenced was PBMCs. The receptors were sampled from a woman aged 55-69 years in good health and CMV-seronegative.

The V and J genes are TRBV9 and TRBJ2-5, with 7 positions matching TRBD1. With 4 bases clipped from V and 1 base from J, the junction kept 4 bases outside the gene matches. Germline lookup yields CDR1 SGDLS and CDR2 YYNGEE. This CDR3 region has 14 residues. In DNA, the CDR3 is TGTGCCAGCAGCACACGACAGGGCCAAGAGACCCAGTACTTC. This encodes CASSTRQGQETQYF.

The chain combines TRBV29-1 with TRBJ2-1; maybe TRBD2 (5 bases). The germline V gene encodes CDR1 SQVTM and CDR2 ANQGSEA. CDR3 size: 15 residues. Trimming left V 4 bases short and J 4 bases short, with 17 bases between. The CDR3 here is CSVGPNWGEYNEQFF. The CDR3, as DNA: TGCAGCGTTGGGCCAAATTGGGGAGAGTACAATGAGCAGTTCTTC.

This sequence joins TRBV6-5 and TRBJ2-7, with D unclear. Trimming cost V 2 bases and J 6 bases, with 17 bases left between them. The CDR3 runs 15 residues. CDR1 is MNHEY, CDR2 SVGAGI, per germline. CDR3 DNA sequence: TGTGCCAGCAGTTACAGTAAGACTGTTTCGGTCGAGCAGTACTTC. Translated, it gives CASSYSKTVSVEQYF.